Listed below are T cell receptor beta chains from one sample, sequenced in a study of cytotoxic CD8 clonotypes in ibrutinib-treated CLL. Generated by immunoSEQ multiplex PCR, the TCRdb table keeps only in-frame clones and is missing some. The sample yields around 310,000 clones, more than 65% seen once. Sequences were derived from PBMCs, sampled before ibrutinib treatment. The receptors derive from a human donor with chronic lymphocytic leukemia. The CDR3 runs from the conserved cysteine through the conserved F or W. Fields, in order: V gene, J gene, clone size, D gene, CDR3 DNA, CDR3 protein. The D gene is left open where the match is weak. Some rows mark clone size as missing; the rest say once, few, many or name a class of expanded clone.

v_call: TRBV28; j_call: TRBJ1-1; clone_size: few; d_call: .; cdr3_nt: TGTGCCAGCAGCCCAGCAATTGAGTGGAACACTGAAGCTTTCTTT; cdr3_aa: CASSPAIEWNTEAFF
v_call: TRBV5-1; j_call: TRBJ2-1; clone_size: .; d_call: TRBD2; cdr3_nt: TGCGCCAGCAGCTTTACTAGCGGGCTGAATGAGCAGTTCTTC; cdr3_aa: CASSFTSGLNEQFF
v_call: TRBV27; j_call: TRBJ2-7; clone_size: .; d_call: .; cdr3_nt: TGTGCCAGCAGTTACCAGGGGTATAGCTCCTACGAGCAGTACTTC; cdr3_aa: CASSYQGYSSYEQYF
v_call: TRBV12-5; j_call: TRBJ1-3; clone_size: .; d_call: .; cdr3_nt: TGTGCTAGTGCTTGGGACTCAAAGAGACTTGGAAACACCATATATTTT; cdr3_aa: CASAWDSKRLGNTIYF
v_call: TRBV30; j_call: TRBJ1-5; clone_size: .; d_call: .; cdr3_nt: TGTGCCTGGAGACAGACTAGCAATCAGCCCCAGCATTTT; cdr3_aa: CAWRQTSNQPQHF
v_call: TRBV29-1; j_call: TRBJ2-2; clone_size: .; d_call: TRBD2; cdr3_nt: TGCAGCGTCTGGACTAGCGGGAGGGCCACCGGGGAGCTGTTTTTT; cdr3_aa: CSVWTSGRATGELFF
v_call: TRBV19; j_call: TRBJ2-7; clone_size: .; d_call: TRBD2; cdr3_nt: TGTGCCAGTAGTTCAAGTACCAGCGGGAGGGCCTCGGGGGAGCAGTACTTC; cdr3_aa: CASSSSTSGRASGEQYF
v_call: TRBV27; j_call: TRBJ1-3; clone_size: .; d_call: .; cdr3_nt: TGTGCCAGCAGTTTAATAGGTGGAAACACCATATATTTT; cdr3_aa: CASSLIGGNTIYF
v_call: TRBV7-8; j_call: TRBJ1-2; clone_size: .; d_call: .; cdr3_nt: TGTGCCAGCAGCTTAGTCCACCTGTGGGCAGACAATTCTAACTATGGCTACACCTTC; cdr3_aa: CASSLVHLWADNSNYGYTF
v_call: TRBV4-3; j_call: TRBJ1-5; clone_size: .; d_call: .; cdr3_nt: TGCGCCAGCAGCCAAGATCTTCGCAATCAGCCCCAGCATTTT; cdr3_aa: CASSQDLRNQPQHF
v_call: TRBV6-5; j_call: TRBJ2-7; clone_size: once; d_call: TRBD1; cdr3_nt: TGTGCCAGCAGTTTACAGGGACAGGGGTCATACGAGCAGTACTTC; cdr3_aa: CASSLQGQGSYEQYF
v_call: TRBV27; j_call: TRBJ2-2; clone_size: .; d_call: .; cdr3_nt: TGTGCCAGCAGGAATACCCTGACCGGGGAGCTGTTTTTT; cdr3_aa: CASRNTLTGELFF
v_call: TRBV27; j_call: TRBJ2-3; clone_size: .; d_call: .; cdr3_nt: TGTGCCAGCAGGGCTAGAGGTTGGCCCAGCACAGATACGCAGTATTTT; cdr3_aa: CASRARGWPSTDTQYF
v_call: TRBV30; j_call: TRBJ1-2; clone_size: .; d_call: TRBD1; cdr3_nt: TGTGCCTGGAGTATGGGACAGAACTATGGCTACACCTTC; cdr3_aa: CAWSMGQNYGYTF
v_call: TRBV4-1; j_call: TRBJ1-5; clone_size: .; d_call: TRBD1; cdr3_nt: TGCGCCAGCAGCCAAACAGGGGGTGAGGATCAGCCCCAGCATTTT; cdr3_aa: CASSQTGGEDQPQHF
v_call: TRBV7-9; j_call: TRBJ2-1; clone_size: .; d_call: .; cdr3_nt: TGTGCCAGCAGCTTGGGGGGAACGCCCTACAATGAGCAGTTCTTC; cdr3_aa: CASSLGGTPYNEQFF
v_call: TRBV5-4; j_call: TRBJ1-5; clone_size: .; d_call: TRBD1; cdr3_nt: TGTGCCAGCAGCGCAAAGACAGGGGATCAGCCCCAGCATTTT; cdr3_aa: CASSAKTGDQPQHF
v_call: TRBV19; j_call: TRBJ1-2; clone_size: once; d_call: .; cdr3_nt: TGTGCCAGTAGTATGCCAGGGATCGGCTATGGCTACACCTTC; cdr3_aa: CASSMPGIGYGYTF
v_call: TRBV7-2; j_call: TRBJ1-5; clone_size: .; d_call: .; cdr3_nt: TGTGCCAGCAGCATATCGGATCAGCCCCAGCATTTT; cdr3_aa: CASSISDQPQHF
v_call: TRBV4-1; j_call: TRBJ1-2; clone_size: .; d_call: .; cdr3_nt: TGCGCCAGCAGCCAAGGGACTCAGGGCTCTCGGGGCTACACCTTC; cdr3_aa: CASSQGTQGSRGYTF